This T cell receptor (beta chain) was obtained from a study of blood T cell repertoires in COVID-19. Study-wide context: COVID-19 samples collected from the United States, Italy and Spain covered acute and convalescent phases. In each case, the material was cDNA or gDNA derived from T cells, B-cell-depleted T cells, or PBMCs.

The CDR3 has 14 residues. The trim removed 5 bases at V and 1 base at J, leaving 4 bases unmatched. CDR1 is SNHLY, CDR2 FYNNEI, per germline. The assay was immunoSEQ multiplex PCR, and TCRdb's table has in-frame clones only and misses some. Here the sample spans about 190,000 clones, 70% to 85% being singletons. This clonotype was obtained from a woman aged 45-59 years with acute or convalescent COVID-19. V gene TRBV2 combines with J gene TRBJ1-1; 7 bases map to TRBD1. The specimen sequenced was peripheral blood. CDR3 coding DNA: TGTGCCAGCAGTCTCAACAGGGGGAACACTGAAGCTTTCTTT. Residues: CASSLNRGNTEAFF.